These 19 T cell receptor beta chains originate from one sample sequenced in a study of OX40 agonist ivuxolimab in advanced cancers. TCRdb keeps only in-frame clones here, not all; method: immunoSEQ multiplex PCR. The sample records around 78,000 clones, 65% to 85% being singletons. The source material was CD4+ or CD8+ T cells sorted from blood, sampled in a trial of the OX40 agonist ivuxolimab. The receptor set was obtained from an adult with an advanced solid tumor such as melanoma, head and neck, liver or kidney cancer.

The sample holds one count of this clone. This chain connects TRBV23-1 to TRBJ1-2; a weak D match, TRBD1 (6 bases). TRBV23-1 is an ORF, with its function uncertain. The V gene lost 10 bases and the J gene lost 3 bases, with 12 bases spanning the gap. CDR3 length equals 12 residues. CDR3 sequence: CAKGGIDYGYTF. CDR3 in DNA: TGCGCCAAGGGGGGCATCGACTATGGCTACACCTTC.

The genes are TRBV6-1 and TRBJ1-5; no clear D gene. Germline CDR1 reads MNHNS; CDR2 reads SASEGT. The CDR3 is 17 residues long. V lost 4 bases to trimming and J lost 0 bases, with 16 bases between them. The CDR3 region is CASSGPGEGLSNQPQHF. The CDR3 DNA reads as TGTGCCAGCAGTGGACCCGGTGAGGGCCTTAGCAATCAGCCCCAGCATTTT.

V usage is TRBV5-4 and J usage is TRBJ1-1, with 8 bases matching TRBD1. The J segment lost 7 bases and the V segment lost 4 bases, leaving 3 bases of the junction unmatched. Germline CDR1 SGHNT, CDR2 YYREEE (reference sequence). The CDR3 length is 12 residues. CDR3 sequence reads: CASSLDRGEAFF. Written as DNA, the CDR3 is TGTGCCAGCAGCCTTGACAGGGGTGAAGCTTTCTTT.

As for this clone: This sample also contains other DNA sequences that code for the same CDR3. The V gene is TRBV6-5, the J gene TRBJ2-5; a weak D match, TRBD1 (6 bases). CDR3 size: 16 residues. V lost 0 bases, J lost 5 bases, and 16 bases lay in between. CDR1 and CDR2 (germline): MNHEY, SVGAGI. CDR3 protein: CASSYSVQGTEETQYF. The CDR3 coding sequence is TGTGCCAGCAGTTACTCGGTGCAGGGGACGGAGGAGACCCAGTACTTC.

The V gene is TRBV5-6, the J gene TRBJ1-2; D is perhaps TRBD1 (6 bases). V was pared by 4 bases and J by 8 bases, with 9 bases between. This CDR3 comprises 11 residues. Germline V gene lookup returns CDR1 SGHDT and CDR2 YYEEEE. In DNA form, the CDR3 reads TGTGCCAGCAGCGTCAGGGGAGGCTACACCTTC. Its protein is CASSVRGGYTF. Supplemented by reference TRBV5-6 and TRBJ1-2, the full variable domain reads DAGVTQSPTHLIKTRGQQVTLRCSPKSGHDTVSWYQQALGQGPQFIFQYYEEEERQRGNFPDRFSGHQFPNYSSELNVNALLLGDSALYLCASSVRGGYTFGSGTRLTVV.

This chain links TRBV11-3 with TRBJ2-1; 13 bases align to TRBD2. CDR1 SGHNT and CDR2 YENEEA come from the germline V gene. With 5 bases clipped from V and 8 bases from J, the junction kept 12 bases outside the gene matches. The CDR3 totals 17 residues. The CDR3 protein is CASSPKTGLAGADEQFF. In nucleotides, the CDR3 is TGTGCCAGCAGCCCAAAGACAGGACTAGCGGGAGCCGATGAGCAGTTCTTC.

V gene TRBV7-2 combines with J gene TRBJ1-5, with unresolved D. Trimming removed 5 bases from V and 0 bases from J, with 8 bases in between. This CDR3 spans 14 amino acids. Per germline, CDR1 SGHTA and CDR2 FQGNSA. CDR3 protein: CASSPFYSNQPQHF. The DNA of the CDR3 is TGTGCCAGCAGCCCCTTTTATAGCAATCAGCCCCAGCATTTT.

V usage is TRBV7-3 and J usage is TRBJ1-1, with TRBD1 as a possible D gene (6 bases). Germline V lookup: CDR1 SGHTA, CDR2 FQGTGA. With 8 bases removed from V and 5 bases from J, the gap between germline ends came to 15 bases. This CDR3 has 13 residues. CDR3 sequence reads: CASSNAGETEAFF. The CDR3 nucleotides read TGTGCCAGCTCTAACGCAGGGGAGACTGAAGCTTTCTTT.

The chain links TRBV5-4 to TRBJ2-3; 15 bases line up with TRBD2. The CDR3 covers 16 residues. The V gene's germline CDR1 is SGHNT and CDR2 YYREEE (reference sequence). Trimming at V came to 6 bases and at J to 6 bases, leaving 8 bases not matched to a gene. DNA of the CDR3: TGTGCCAGCACCGGACTAGCGGGAGGGCTAGAGGATACGCAGTATTTT. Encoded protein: CASTGLAGGLEDTQYF.

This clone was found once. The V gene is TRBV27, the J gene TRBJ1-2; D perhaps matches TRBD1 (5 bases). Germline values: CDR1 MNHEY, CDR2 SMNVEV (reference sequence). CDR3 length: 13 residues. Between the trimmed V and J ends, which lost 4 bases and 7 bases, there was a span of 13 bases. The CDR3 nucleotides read TGTGCCAGCAGTTCCGCAGGGAAGTTTGGCTACACCTTC. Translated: CASSSAGKFGYTF.

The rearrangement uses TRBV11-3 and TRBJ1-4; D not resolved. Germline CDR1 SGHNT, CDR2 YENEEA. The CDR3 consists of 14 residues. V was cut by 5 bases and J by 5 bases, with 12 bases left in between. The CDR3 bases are TGTGCCAGCAGCCCCCCCCAGAGCAATGAAAAACTGTTTTTT. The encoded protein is CASSPPQSNEKLFF.

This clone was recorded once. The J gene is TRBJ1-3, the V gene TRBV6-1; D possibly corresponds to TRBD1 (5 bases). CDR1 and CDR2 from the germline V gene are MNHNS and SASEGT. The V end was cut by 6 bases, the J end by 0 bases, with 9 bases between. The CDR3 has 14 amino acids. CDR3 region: CASRETVSGNTIYF. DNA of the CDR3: TGTGCCAGCAGAGAGACAGTCTCTGGAAACACCATATATTTT.

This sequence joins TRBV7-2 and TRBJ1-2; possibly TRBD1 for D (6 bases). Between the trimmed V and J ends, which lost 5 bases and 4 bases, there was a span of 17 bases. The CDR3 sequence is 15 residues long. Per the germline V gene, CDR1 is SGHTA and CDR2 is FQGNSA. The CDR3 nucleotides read TGTGCCAGCAGCCCCGGTGCAGGGGACCGCTATGGCTACACCTTC. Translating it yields CASSPGAGDRYGYTF.

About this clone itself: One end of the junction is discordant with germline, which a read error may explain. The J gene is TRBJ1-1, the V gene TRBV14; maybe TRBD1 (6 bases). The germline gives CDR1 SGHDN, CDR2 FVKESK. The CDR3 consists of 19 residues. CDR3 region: CASSHSLKGGRTMNTEASF. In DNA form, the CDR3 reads TGTGCCAGCAGCCATTCATTGAAGGGGGGCAGAACCATGAACACTGAAGCTTCCTTT.

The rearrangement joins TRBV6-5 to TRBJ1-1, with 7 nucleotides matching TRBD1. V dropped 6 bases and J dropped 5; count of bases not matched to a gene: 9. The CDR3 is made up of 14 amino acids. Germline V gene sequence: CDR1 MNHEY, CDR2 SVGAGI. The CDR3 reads CASRPDRVSTEAFF. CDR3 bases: TGTGCCAGCAGACCCGACAGGGTGTCGACTGAAGCTTTCTTT.

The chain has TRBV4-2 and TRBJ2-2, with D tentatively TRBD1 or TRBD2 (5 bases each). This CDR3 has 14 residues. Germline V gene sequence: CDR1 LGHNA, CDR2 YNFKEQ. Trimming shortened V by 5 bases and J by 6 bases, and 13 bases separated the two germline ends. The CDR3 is CASSSQGSAGELFF. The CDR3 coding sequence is TGTGCCAGCAGCTCCCAGGGTAGCGCCGGGGAGCTGTTTTTT.

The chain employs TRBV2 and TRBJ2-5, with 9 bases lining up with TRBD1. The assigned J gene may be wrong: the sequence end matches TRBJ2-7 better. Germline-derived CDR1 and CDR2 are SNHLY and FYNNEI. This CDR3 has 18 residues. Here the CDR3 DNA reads TGTGCCAGCAAAACTGGCCCCCCCGGGACAGGGCCGTCCTACGAGCAGTACTTC. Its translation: CASKTGPPGTGPSYEQYF.

The CDR3 DNA is TGCGCCAGCAGCCTTATGACAGAGAACACTGAAGCTTTCTTT. This encodes CASSLMTENTEAFF. The J gene is TRBJ1-1, the V gene TRBV5-1; a weak D match, TRBD1 (5 bases). Looked up from germline, CDR1 is SGHRS and CDR2 is YFSETQ. The CDR3 is 14 amino acids. V lost 4 bases to trimming and J lost 1 base, with 11 bases between them.

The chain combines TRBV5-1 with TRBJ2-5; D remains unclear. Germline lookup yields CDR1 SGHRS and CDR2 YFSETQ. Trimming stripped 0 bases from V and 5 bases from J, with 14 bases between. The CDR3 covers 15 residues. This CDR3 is CASSLAGTKSETQYF. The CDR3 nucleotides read TGCGCCAGCAGCTTGGCCGGCACTAAGTCTGAGACCCAGTACTTC.